A single sample is the source of the 5 T cell receptor beta chains below, sequenced in a study of OX40 agonist ivuxolimab in advanced cancers. Using immunoSEQ multiplex PCR, the repertoire was profiled, and TCRdb retains in-frame clones only, with some absent. The table records about 41,000 clones, around nine tenths of them present only once. Material: CD4+ or CD8+ T cells sorted from blood, obtained in a trial of the OX40 agonist ivuxolimab. Every receptor here comes from an adult with an advanced solid tumor such as melanoma, head and neck, liver or kidney cancer.

The chain combines TRBV5-6 with TRBJ2-1, with 12 bases aligning to TRBD2. The V and J ends lost 4 bases and 7 bases, in that order; junction bases with no gene match: 3. The CDR3 is 14 residues long. Germline V gene data show CDR1 as SGHDT and CDR2 as YYEEEE. The DNA for the CDR3 is TGTGCCAGCAGCCCGACTAGCGGGAGAAATGAGCAGTTCTTC. This encodes CASSPTSGRNEQFF.

This chain links TRBV19 with TRBJ1-2; D might be TRBD1 (6 bases). Trimming removed 7 bases from V and 3 bases from J, with 18 bases in between. The CDR3 loop spans 15 amino acids. Germline V CDR1 and CDR2: LNHDA, SQIVND (reference sequence). The CDR3 DNA is TGTGCCAGTAACGACCCGCTGGGGGGGCACTATGGCTACACCTTC. This sequence encodes CASNDPLGGHYGYTF.

The chain has TRBV9 and TRBJ2-7; the D gene is possibly TRBD1 (6 bases). This CDR3 spans 14 amino acids. Germline loops: CDR1 SGDLS, CDR2 YYNGEE. Trimming shortened V by 2 bases and J by 4 bases, and 13 bases separated the two germline ends. The chain's CDR3 is CASSVADRAYEQYF. The CDR3 DNA sequence: TGTGCCAGCAGCGTTGCGGACAGAGCTTACGAGCAGTACTTC.

The chain joins TRBV21-1 to TRBJ2-2; the DNA was not compared with TRBD2, the D call given in the table. TRBV21-1 is recorded as a pseudogene. The CDR3 spans 15 residues. The CDR3 DNA follows: TGTGCCAGCAGCAAACCTCCTTTTAGCCACGGGGAGCTGTTTTTT. Translating gives CASSKPPFSHGELFF.

In the case of this clone: The sample has other DNA sequences that encode this CDR3 too. This chain's CDR3 is CASSSRGQAYEQYF. The CDR3 DNA reads TGTGCCAGCAGCTCTAGGGGGCAGGCCTACGAGCAGTACTTC. V gene TRBV7-2 combines with J gene TRBJ2-7; 7 nucleotides match TRBD1. Germline V gene lookup returns CDR1 SGHTA and CDR2 FQGNSA. CDR3 length: 14 residues. Trimming took 4 bases from V and 2 from J; bases not matched to a gene: 5.